Listed here are 4 T cell receptor beta chains from one sample, sequenced in a study of blood T cells in healthy people across ages. Combining a sample-barcoded 5' primer with a J-beta primer mix, a second PCR ran for about 6 to 11 cycles. One entry per CDR3 protein, called by TCRdb with MiXCR from the 5' RACE reads. This sample has about 1.4 million distinct CDR3 sequences, with around 59% found just once. Sequencing was carried out using blood. These TCRs come from a young man in good health.

This clonotype has a handful of counts. This sequence joins TRBV4-1 and TRBJ2-7; 7 nucleotides agree with TRBD1. Germline V gene lookup returns CDR1 MGHRA and CDR2 YSYEKL. CDR3 length: 18 amino acids. Trimming removed 3 bases from V and 0 bases from J; junction bases left unmatched: 14. The CDR3 sequence: CASSHEPPTGMSSYEQYF. DNA of the CDR3: TGCGCCAGCAGCCACGAACCCCCGACAGGGATGAGCTCCTACGAGCAGTACTTC.

This clonotype was seen a few times. The genes are TRBV29-1 and TRBJ1-2, with D possibly being TRBD1 (5 bases). Germline CDR1 reads SQVTM; CDR2 reads ANQGSEA. Trimming cost V 4 bases and J 4 bases, with 16 bases left between them. This CDR3 comprises 14 residues. The DNA for the CDR3 is TGCAGCGTTGGGGGACCCGAGGAAAGCTATGGCTACACCTTC. This codes for CSVGGPEESYGYTF.

The table lists this clonotype with a few counts. The V call is TRBV12-3 or TRBV12-4, the J call TRBJ2-7; tentative D call: TRBD2 (7 bases). V was clipped by 5 bases and J by 2 bases, with 13 bases between them. The CDR3 has 14 residues. The CDR3 DNA sequence: TGTGCCAGCAGTCCCGCGGGGGCTCCCTACGAGCAGTACTTC. This sequence encodes CASSPAGAPYEQYF.

This clonotype was seen only a few times. The chain is built from TRBV11-2 and TRBJ2-1, with TRBD2 as a possible D gene (5 bases). The CDR3 loop spans 15 amino acids. Germline-derived CDR1 and CDR2 are SGHAT and FQNNGV. With 1 base removed from V and 2 bases from J, the gap between germline ends came to 9 bases. In nucleotides, the CDR3 is TGTGCCAGCAGCTTAGGCCGAGGGCCCTACAATGAGCAGTTCTTC. It encodes CASSLGRGPYNEQFF. Full variable domain (outside the CDR3, taken from reference TRBV11-2 and TRBJ2-1): EAGVAQSPRYKIIEKRQSVAFWCNPISGHATLYWYQQILGQGPKLLIQFQNNGVVDDSQLPKDRFSAERLKGVDSTLKIQPAKLEDSAVYLCASSLGRGPYNEQFFGPGTRLTVL.